This TCR beta chain was profiled in a study of cytomegalovirus exposure and HLA in healthy donors. Whole-study findings and limits: In a later analysis, HLA-associated TCR beta chains were more clonally expanded than equally common others. The classifier was said to identify cytomegalovirus status with high specificity and sensitivity.

With regard to this clone: What it binds is not known.

13 Jbeta primers and 60 Vbeta primers were used for the PCR. Here immunoSEQ multiplex PCR was the method, and the copy in TCRdb shows in-frame clones only, minus some. Here the sample spans 170,000 or so clones, 80% to 85% being singletons. V was trimmed by 2 bases and J by 4 bases, leaving 26 bases between them. There are 19 residues in the CDR3. Germline values: CDR1 KGHSH, CDR2 LQKENI. This chain uses TRBV18 with TRBJ1-2, with unresolved D. Material for sequencing was PBMCs. The TCR was taken from a man in his fifties or sixties in good health and CMV-seronegative. The CDR3 here is CASSPVISGEISERYGYTF. Here the CDR3 DNA reads TGTGCCAGCTCACCAGTAATATCCGGGGAAATCTCGGAACGCTATGGCTACACCTTC.